This T cell receptor (beta chain) is drawn from a study of blood T cell repertoires in COVID-19. Study details: Italy, Spain and the United States were the sources of the convalescent and acute COVID-19 samples. PBMCs, B-cell-depleted T cells, or T cells were the source of the cDNA or gDNA that made up the material.

Germline CDR1 SGDLS, CDR2 YYNGEE. This CDR3 comprises 15 residues. J lost 4 bases, V lost 4 bases, and 10 bases had no gene match. Some clones are missing from TCRdb's copy, which holds only in-frame ones; the method was immunoSEQ multiplex PCR. Among about 400,000 clones listed, more than 75% were seen once. Two negative PCRs, clearance, or symptom resolution characterized the recovered Cohort 3 donors. This receptor was obtained from a woman aged 30 to 39 who had recovered from COVID-19. The chain has TRBV9 and TRBJ1-2; TRBD1 agrees at 7 bases. The specimen was PBMCs or T cells enriched from blood (not recorded which). The CDR3: CASSSEGAGVYGYTF. The DNA of the CDR3 is TGTGCCAGCAGCTCCGAGGGGGCAGGGGTCTATGGCTACACCTTC.